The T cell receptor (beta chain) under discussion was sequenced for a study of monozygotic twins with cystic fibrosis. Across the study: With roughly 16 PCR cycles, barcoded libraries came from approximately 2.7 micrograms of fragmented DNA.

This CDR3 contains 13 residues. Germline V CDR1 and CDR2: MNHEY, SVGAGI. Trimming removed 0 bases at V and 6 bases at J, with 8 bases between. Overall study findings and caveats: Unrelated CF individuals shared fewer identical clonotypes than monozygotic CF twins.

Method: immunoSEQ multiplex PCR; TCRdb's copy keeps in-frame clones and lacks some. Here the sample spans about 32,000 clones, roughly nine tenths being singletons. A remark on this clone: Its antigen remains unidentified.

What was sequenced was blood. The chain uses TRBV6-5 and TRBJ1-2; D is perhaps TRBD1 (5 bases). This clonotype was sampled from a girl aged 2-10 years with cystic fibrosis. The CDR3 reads CASSYSSRDGYTF. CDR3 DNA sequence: TGTGCCAGCAGTTACTCTTCCAGGGATGGCTACACCTTC.